This is a list of T cell receptor beta chains from one sample in a study of blood T cell repertoires in COVID-19. Method: immunoSEQ multiplex PCR; TCRdb's copy keeps in-frame clones and lacks some. The repertoire has some 150,000 clones, roughly 90% of them found once; the top ten carry 2% to 2.5%. Source material: peripheral blood. The receptors come from a human donor in a cohort sampled during active COVID-19. Both conserved end residues are part of each CDR3. Fields, in order: CDR3 DNA, CDR3 protein, D gene, V gene, CDR3 length, clone size, J gene. D genes are given only for firm matches. Not every row has a clone size; where given, it reads once, few, many or a size class.

CDR3nt: TGTGCCAGCACGGGGTATAATTCACCCCTCCACTTT; CDR3aa: CASTGYNSPLHF; d_gene: NA; v_gene: TRBV2; len: 12; abundance: few; j_gene: TRBJ1-6
CDR3nt: TGTGCCAGCAGCTTAGTATGGGGACTAGCTTCCTCCTACAATGAGCAGTTCTTC; CDR3aa: CASSLVWGLASSYNEQFF; d_gene: TRBD2; v_gene: TRBV13; len: 18; abundance: NA; j_gene: TRBJ2-1
CDR3nt: TGTGCCAGCAGGGGACTAGCGGGAATGAACGAGCAGTACTTC; CDR3aa: CASRGLAGMNEQYF; d_gene: TRBD2; v_gene: TRBV28; len: 14; abundance: NA; j_gene: TRBJ2-7
CDR3nt: TGTGCCAGCAGCCCGGGACTAGCGGGTAGCACAGATACGCAGTATTTT; CDR3aa: CASSPGLAGSTDTQYF; d_gene: TRBD2; v_gene: TRBV7-9; len: 16; abundance: NA; j_gene: TRBJ2-3
CDR3nt: TGTGCCAGTAGAAGACAGCTGGATGAAAAACTGTTTTTT; CDR3aa: CASRRQLDEKLFF; d_gene: NA; v_gene: TRBV19; len: 13; abundance: once; j_gene: TRBJ1-4
CDR3nt: TGCGCCAGCAGCCAAGATAAGGGGACAGCGCAAGAGACCCAGTACTTC; CDR3aa: CASSQDKGTAQETQYF; d_gene: TRBD1; v_gene: TRBV4-3; len: 16; abundance: NA; j_gene: TRBJ2-5
CDR3nt: TGTGCCAGCAGCTTAGGGAGGCCCTTCAACAATGAGCAGTTCTTC; CDR3aa: CASSLGRPFNNEQFF; d_gene: NA; v_gene: TRBV7-2; len: 15; abundance: NA; j_gene: TRBJ2-1
CDR3nt: TGTGCCAGTAGTATATTAGCGGGAGCGGACAATGAGCAGTTCTTC; CDR3aa: CASSILAGADNEQFF; d_gene: TRBD2; v_gene: TRBV19; len: 15; abundance: NA; j_gene: TRBJ2-1
CDR3nt: TGTGCCAGCAGCGTAGTTAGGGGGCGGGCTGAAGCTTTCTTT; CDR3aa: CASSVVRGRAEAFF; d_gene: TRBD1; v_gene: TRBV9; len: 14; abundance: NA; j_gene: TRBJ1-1
CDR3nt: TGCGCCAGCAGTCATCGCGAGCGGGGCCTCTCCTACAATGAGCAGTTCTTC; CDR3aa: CASSHRERGLSYNEQFF; d_gene: TRBD2; v_gene: TRBV5-1; len: 17; abundance: NA; j_gene: TRBJ2-1
CDR3nt: TGTGCCAGCAGCCGGGACACCGCGAACACCGGGGAGCTGTTTTTT; CDR3aa: CASSRDTANTGELFF; d_gene: NA; v_gene: TRBV3-1/TRBV3-2; len: 15; abundance: NA; j_gene: TRBJ2-2
CDR3nt: TGTGCCAGCAGCTTTAGCGGGTCTGGCGGGGAGCTGTTTTTT; CDR3aa: CASSFSGSGGELFF; d_gene: TRBD2; v_gene: TRBV11-2; len: 14; abundance: few; j_gene: TRBJ2-2
CDR3nt: TGTGCCTGGGGTGGACAGCCAAATAATGAAAAACTGTTTTTT; CDR3aa: CAWGGQPNNEKLFF; d_gene: NA; v_gene: TRBV30; len: 14; abundance: NA; j_gene: TRBJ1-4
CDR3nt: TGTGCCACCCAGGGGATGGGCACAGATACGCAGTATTTT; CDR3aa: CATQGMGTDTQYF; d_gene: NA; v_gene: TRBV6-5; len: 13; abundance: NA; j_gene: TRBJ2-3